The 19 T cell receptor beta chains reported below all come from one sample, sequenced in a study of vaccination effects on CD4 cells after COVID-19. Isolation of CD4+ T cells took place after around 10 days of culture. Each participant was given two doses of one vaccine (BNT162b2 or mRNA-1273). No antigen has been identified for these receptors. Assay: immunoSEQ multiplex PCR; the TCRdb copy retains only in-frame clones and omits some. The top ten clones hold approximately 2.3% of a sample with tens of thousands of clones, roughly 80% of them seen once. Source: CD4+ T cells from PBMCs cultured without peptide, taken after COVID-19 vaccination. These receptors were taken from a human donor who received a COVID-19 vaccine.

This chain's CDR3 is CATSEKGQASADTQYF. Written as DNA, the CDR3 is TGTGCCACCAGTGAGAAGGGACAGGCCTCCGCAGATACGCAGTATTTT. This chain links TRBV24-1 with TRBJ2-3; TRBD1 matches at 8 bases. The CDR3 is 16 residues long. V shed 4 bases and J 4 bases; nucleotides not matched to a gene: 9. Germline V gene lookup returns CDR1 KGHDR and CDR2 SFDVKD.

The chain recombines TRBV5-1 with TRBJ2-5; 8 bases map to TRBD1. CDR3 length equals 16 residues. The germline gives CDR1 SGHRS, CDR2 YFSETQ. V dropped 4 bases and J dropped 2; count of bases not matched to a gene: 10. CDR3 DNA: TGCGCCAGCAGCCGGGGACAGGAGCTACTTCAAGAGACCCAGTACTTC. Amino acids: CASSRGQELLQETQYF.

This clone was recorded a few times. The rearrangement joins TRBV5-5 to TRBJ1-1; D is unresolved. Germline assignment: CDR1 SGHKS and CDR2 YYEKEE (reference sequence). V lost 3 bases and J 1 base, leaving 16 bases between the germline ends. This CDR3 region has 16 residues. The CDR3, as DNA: TGTGCCAGCAGCTATGGGTGGGAATCTCGGAACACTGAAGCTTTCTTT. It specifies CASSYGWESRNTEAFF. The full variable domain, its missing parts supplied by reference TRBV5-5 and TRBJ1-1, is DAGVTQSPTHLIKTRGQQVTLRCSPISGHKSVSWYQQVLGQGPQFIFQYYEKEERGRGNFPDRFSARQFPNYSSELNVNALLLGDSALYLCASSYGWESRNTEAFFGQGTRLTVV.

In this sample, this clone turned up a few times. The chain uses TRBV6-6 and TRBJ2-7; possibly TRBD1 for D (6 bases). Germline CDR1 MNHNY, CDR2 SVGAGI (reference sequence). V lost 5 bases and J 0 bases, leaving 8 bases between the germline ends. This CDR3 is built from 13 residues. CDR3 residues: CASSRDTSYEQYV. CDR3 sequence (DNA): TGTGCCAGCAGTCGGGACACCTCCTACGAGCAGTACGTC.

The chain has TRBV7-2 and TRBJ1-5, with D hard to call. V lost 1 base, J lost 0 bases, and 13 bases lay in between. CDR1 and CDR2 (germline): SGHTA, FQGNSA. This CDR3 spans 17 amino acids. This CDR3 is CASSLEAQPYSNQPQHF. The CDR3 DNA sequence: TGTGCCAGCAGCTTAGAGGCGCAGCCCTATAGCAATCAGCCCCAGCATTTT.

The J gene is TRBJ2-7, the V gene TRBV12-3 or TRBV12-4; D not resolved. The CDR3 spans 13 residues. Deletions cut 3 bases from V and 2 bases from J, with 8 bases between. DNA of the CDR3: TGTGCCAGCAGTTTTACGTTTACCTACGAGCAGTACGTC. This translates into CASSFTFTYEQYV.

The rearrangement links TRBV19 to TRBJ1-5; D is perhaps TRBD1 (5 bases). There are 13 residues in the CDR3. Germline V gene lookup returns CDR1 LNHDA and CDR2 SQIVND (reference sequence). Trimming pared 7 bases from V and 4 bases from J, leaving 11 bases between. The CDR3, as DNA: TGTGCCAGTACTCGCCCAGGGAATCAGCCCCAGCATTTT. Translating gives CASTRPGNQPQHF.

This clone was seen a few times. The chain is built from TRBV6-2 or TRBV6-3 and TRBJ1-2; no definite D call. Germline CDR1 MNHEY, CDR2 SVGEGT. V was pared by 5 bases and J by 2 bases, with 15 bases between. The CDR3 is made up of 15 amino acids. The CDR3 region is CASSDTGSSNYGYTF. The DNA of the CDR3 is TGTGCCAGCAGTGACACGGGCAGTTCGAACTATGGCTACACCTTC.

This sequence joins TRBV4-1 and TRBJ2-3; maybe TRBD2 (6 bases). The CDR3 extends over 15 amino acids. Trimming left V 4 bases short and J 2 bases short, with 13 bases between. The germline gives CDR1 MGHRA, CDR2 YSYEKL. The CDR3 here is CASSPGEAHTDTQYF. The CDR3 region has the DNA TGCGCCAGCAGCCCGGGGGAGGCCCACACAGATACGCAGTATTTT.

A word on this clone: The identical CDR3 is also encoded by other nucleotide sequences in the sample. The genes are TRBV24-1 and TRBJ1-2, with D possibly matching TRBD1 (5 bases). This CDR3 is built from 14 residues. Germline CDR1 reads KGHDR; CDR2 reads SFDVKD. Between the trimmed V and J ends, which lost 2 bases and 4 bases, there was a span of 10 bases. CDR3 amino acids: CATSDSGRGYGYTF. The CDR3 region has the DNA TGTGCCACCAGTGATTCGGGACGGGGCTATGGCTACACCTTC.

The CDR3 region is CASSPRLGQETQYF. The CDR3 DNA reads TGCGCCAGCAGCCCGCGACTAGGTCAAGAGACCCAGTACTTC. J is TRBJ2-5 and V is TRBV5-1; a weak D match, TRBD2 (6 bases). V dropped 4 bases and J dropped 2 bases, with 12 bases sitting between them. The length of the CDR3 is 14 residues. Germline V CDR1 and CDR2: SGHRS, YFSETQ.

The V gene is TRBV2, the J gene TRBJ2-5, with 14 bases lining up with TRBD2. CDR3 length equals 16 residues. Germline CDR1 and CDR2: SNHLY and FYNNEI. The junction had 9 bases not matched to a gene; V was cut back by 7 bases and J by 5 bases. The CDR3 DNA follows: TGTGCCAGCAAATACGGGACTAGCGGGGGAACGGAGACCCAGTACTTC. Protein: CASKYGTSGGTETQYF.

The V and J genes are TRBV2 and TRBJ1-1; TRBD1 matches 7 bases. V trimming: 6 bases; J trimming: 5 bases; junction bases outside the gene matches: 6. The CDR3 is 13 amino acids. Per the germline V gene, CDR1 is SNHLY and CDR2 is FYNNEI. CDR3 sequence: CASRMTGSTEAFF. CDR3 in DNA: TGTGCCAGCAGAATGACAGGGTCTACTGAAGCTTTCTTT.

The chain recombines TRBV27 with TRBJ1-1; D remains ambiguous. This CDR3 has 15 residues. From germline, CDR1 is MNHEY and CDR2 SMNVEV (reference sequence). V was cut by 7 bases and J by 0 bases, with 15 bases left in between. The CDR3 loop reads CASTPGGVMNTEAFF. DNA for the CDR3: TGTGCCAGCACTCCCGGCGGTGTCATGAACACTGAAGCTTTCTTT.

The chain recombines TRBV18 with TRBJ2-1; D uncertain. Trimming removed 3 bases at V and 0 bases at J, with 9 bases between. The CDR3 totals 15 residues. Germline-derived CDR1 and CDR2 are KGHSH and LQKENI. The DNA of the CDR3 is TGTGCCAGCTCACCTGAGTCCAGCTCCTACAATGAGCAGTTCTTC. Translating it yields CASSPESSSYNEQFF.

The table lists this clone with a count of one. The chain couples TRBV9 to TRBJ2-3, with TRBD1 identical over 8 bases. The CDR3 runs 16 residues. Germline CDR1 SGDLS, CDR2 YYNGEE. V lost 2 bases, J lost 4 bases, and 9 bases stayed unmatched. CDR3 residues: CASSVGGQGAADTQYF. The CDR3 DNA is TGTGCCAGCAGCGTCGGGGGTCAGGGGGCGGCAGATACGCAGTATTTT.

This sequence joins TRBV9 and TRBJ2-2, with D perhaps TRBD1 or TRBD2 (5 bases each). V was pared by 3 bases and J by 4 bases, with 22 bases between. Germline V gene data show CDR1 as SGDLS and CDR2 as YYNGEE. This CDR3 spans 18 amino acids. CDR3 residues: CASSGYDSSPRGTGELFF. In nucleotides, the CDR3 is TGTGCCAGCAGCGGATACGACAGCTCACCTCGGGGCACCGGGGAGCTGTTTTTT.

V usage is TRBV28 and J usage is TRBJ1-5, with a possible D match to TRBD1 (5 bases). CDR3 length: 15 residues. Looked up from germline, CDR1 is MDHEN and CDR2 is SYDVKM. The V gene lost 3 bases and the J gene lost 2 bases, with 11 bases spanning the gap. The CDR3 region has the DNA TGTGCCAGCAGTTTTTTCAGGGAACGCAATCAGCCCCAGCATTTT. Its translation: CASSFFRERNQPQHF.

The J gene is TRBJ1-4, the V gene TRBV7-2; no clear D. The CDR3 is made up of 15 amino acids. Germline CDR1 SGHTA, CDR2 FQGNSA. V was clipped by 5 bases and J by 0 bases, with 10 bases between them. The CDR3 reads CASSQQEATNEKLFF. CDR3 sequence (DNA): TGTGCCAGCAGCCAGCAGGAGGCAACTAATGAAAAACTGTTTTTT.